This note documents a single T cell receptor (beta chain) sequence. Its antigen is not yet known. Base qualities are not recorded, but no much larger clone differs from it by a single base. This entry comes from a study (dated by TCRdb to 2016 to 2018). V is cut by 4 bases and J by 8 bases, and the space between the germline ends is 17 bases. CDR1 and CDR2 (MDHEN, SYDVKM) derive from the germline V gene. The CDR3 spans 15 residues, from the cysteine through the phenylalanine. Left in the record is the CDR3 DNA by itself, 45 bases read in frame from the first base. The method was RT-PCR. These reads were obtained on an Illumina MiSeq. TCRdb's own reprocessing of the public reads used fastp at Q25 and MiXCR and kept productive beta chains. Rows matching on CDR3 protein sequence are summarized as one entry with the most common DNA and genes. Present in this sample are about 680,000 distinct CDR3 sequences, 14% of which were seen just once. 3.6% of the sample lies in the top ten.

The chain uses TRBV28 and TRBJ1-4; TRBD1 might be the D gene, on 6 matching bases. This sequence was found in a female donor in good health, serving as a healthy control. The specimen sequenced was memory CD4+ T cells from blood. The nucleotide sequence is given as TGTGCCAGCAGTTCGGGGGCCGACGGGTCGGAAAAACTGTTTTTT. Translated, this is CASSSGADGSEKLFF.